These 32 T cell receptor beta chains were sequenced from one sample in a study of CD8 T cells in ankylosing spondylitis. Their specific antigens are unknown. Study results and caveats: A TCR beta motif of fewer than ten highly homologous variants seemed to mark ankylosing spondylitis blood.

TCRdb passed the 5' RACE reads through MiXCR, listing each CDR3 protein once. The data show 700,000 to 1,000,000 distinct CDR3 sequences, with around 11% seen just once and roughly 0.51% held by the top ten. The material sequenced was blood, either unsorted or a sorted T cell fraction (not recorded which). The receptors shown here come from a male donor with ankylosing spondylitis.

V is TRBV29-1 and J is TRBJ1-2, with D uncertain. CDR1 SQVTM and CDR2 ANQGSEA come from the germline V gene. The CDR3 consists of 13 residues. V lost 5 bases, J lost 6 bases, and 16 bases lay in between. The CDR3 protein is CSVHLQSSDGYTF. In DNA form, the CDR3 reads TGCAGCGTTCACCTACAAAGCTCCGATGGCTACACCTTC.

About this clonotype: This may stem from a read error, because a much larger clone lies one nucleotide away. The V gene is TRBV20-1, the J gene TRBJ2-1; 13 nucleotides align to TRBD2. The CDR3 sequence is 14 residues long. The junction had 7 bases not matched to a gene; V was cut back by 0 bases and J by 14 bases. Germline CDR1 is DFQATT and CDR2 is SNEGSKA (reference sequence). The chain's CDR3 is CSAREGTSGTFEFF. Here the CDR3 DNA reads TGCAGTGCTAGAGAGGGGACTAGCGGGACATTTGAGTTCTTC.

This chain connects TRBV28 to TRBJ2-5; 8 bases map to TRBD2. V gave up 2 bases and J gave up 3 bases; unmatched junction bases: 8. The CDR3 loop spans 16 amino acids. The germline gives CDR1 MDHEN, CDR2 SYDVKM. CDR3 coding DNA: TGTGCCAGCAGTTTAACGGCGAGCGGGGGTAAAGAGACCCAGTACTTC. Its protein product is CASSLTASGGKETQYF.

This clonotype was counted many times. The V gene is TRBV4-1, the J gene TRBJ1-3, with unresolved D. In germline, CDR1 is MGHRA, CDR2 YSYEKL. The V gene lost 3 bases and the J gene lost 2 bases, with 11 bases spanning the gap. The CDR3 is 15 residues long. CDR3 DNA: TGCGCCAGCAGCCACCGCCCTCCGGCTGGAAACACCATATATTTT. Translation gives CASSHRPPAGNTIYF.

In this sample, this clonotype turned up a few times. CDR3 sequence reads: CASSVGFSYNSPLHF. DNA of the CDR3: TGTGCCAGCAGTGTAGGGTTTTCCTATAATTCACCCCTCCACTTT. This rearrangement joins TRBV6-1 to TRBJ1-6; no definite D call. The CDR3 extends over 15 amino acids. Trimming removed 4 bases from V and 1 base from J, with 8 bases in between. Germline CDR1 and CDR2: MNHNS and SASEGT.

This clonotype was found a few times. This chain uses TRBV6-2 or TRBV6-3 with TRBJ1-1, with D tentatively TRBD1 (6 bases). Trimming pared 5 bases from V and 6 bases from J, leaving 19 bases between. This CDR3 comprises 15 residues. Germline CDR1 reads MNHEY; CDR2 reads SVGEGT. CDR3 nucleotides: TGTGCCAGCAGTAACCGGGACATGGGATCTCCTGAAGCTTTCTTT. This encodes CASSNRDMGSPEAFF.

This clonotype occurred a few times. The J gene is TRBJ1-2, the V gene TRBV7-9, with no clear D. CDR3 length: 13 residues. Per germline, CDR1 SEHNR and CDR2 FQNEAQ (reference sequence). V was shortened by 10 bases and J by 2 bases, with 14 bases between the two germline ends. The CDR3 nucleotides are TGTGCCACCTCACGGACCGCAAACTATGGCTACACCTTC. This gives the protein CATSRTANYGYTF.

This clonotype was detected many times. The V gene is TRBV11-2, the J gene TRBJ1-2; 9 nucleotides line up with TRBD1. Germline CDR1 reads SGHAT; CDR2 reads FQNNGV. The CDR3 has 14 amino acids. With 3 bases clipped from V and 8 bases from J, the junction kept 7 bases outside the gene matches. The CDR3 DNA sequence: TGTGCCAGCAGCTTCCAAACAGGGGGCAGGGGCTACACCTTC. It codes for CASSFQTGGRGYTF. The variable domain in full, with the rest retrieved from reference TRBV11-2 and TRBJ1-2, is EAGVAQSPRYKIIEKRQSVAFWCNPISGHATLYWYQQILGQGPKLLIQFQNNGVVDDSQLPKDRFSAERLKGVDSTLKIQPAKLEDSAVYLCASSFQTGGRGYTFGSGTRLTVV.

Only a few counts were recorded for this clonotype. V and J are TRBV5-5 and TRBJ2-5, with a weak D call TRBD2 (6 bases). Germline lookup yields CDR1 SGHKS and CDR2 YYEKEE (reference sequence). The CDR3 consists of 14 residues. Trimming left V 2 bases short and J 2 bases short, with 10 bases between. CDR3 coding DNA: TGTGCCAGCAGCTTCGACGGGGGACAAGAGACCCAGTACTTC. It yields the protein CASSFDGGQETQYF.

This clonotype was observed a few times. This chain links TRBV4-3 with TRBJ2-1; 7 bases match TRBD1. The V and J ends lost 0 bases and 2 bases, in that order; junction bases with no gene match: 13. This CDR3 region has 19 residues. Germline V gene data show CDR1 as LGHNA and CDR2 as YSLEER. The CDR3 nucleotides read TGCGCCAGCAGCCAAGACGTGGGCAGGGGGACATATGCCTACAATGAGCAGTTCTTC. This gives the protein CASSQDVGRGTYAYNEQFF.

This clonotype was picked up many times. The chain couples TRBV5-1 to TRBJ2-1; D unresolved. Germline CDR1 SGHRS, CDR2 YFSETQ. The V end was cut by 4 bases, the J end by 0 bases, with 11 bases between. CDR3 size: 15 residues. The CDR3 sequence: CASSPDPSSYNEQFF. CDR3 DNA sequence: TGCGCCAGCAGCCCCGATCCGAGCTCCTACAATGAGCAGTTCTTC.

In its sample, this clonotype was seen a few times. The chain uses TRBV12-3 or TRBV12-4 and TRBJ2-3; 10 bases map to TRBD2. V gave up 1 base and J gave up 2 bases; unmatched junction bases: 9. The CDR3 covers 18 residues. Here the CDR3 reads CASSLVGLAHQTTDTQYF. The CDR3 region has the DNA TGTGCCAGCAGTTTAGTGGGACTAGCGCATCAGACCACAGATACGCAGTATTTT.

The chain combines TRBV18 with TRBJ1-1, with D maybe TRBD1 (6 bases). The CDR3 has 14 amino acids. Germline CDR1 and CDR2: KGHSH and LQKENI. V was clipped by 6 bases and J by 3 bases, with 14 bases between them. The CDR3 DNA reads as TGTGCCAGCTCGACCAGGGGAGAGGACACTGAAGCTTTCTTT. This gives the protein CASSTRGEDTEAFF.

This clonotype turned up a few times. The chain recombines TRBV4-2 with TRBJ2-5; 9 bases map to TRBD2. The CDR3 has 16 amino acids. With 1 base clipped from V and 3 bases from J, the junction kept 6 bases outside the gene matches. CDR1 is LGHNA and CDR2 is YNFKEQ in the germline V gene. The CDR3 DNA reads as TGTGCCAGCAGCCAAGGTCGGACTAGCGTTAAAGAGACCCAGTACTTC. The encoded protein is CASSQGRTSVKETQYF.

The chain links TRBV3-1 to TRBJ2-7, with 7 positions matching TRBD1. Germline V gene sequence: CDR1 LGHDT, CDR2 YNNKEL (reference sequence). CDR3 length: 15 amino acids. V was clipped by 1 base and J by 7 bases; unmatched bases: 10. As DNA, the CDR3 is TGTGCCAGCAGCCAAGTACTCCGGACAGGCAGGGAGCAGTACTTC. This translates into CASSQVLRTGREQYF.

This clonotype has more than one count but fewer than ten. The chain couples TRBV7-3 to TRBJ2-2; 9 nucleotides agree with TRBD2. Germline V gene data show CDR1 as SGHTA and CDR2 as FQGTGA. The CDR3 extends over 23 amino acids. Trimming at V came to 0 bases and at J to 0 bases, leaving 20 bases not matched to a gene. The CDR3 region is CASSLTHLAGVRVRTANTGELFF. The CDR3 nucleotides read TGTGCCAGCAGCTTAACCCATTTAGCGGGGGTACGCGTCCGGACTGCGAACACCGGGGAGCTGTTTTTT. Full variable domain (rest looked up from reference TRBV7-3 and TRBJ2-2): GAGVSQTPSNKVTEKGKYVELRCDPISGHTALYWYRQSLGQGPEFLIYFQGTGAADDSGLPNDRFFAVRPEGSVSTLKIQRTERGDSAVYLCASSLTHLAGVRVRTANTGELFFGEGSRLTVL.

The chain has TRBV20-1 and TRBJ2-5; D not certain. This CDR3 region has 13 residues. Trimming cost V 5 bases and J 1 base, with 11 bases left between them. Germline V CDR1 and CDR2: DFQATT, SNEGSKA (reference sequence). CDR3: CSARSRLQETQYF. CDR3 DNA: TGCAGTGCTCGCTCGCGACTCCAAGAGACCCAGTACTTC.

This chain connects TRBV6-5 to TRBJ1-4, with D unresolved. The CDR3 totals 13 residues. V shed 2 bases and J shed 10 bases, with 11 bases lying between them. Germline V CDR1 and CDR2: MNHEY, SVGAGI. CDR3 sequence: CASSYAPAGKLFF. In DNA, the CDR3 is TGTGCCAGCAGTTACGCGCCGGCGGGAAAACTGTTTTTT.

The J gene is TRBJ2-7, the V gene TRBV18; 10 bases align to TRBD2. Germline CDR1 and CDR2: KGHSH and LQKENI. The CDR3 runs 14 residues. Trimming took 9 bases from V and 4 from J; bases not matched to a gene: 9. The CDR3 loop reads CASYLAGVLYEQYF. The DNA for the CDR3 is TGTGCCAGTTATCTAGCGGGAGTTTTGTACGAGCAGTACTTC.

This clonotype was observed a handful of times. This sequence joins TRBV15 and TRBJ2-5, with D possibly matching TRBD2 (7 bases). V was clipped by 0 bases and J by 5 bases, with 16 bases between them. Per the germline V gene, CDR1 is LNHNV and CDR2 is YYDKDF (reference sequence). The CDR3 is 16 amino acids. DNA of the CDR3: TGTGCCACCAGCAGAGATATGGCGGGGGCCTGGGAGACCCAGTACTTC. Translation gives CATSRDMAGAWETQYF.

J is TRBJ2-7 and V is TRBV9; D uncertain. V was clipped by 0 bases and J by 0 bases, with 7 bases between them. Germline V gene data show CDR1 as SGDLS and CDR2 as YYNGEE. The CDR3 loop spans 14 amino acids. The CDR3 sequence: CASSVGVTSYEQYF. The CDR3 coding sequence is TGTGCCAGCAGCGTAGGGGTAACCTCCTACGAGCAGTACTTC.

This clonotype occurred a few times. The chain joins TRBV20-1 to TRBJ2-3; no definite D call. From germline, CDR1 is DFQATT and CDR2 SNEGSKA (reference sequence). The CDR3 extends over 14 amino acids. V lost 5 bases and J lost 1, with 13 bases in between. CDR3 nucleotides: TGCAGTGCTTCGGACCCTTCACGCACAGATACGCAGTATTTT. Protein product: CSASDPSRTDTQYF.

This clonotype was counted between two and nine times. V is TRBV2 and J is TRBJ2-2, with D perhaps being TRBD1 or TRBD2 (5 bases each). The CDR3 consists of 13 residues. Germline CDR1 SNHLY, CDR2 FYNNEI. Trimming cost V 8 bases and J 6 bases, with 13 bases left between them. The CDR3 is CASRRVGAGELFF. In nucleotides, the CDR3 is TGTGCCAGCCGGAGAGTGGGGGCCGGGGAGCTGTTTTTT.

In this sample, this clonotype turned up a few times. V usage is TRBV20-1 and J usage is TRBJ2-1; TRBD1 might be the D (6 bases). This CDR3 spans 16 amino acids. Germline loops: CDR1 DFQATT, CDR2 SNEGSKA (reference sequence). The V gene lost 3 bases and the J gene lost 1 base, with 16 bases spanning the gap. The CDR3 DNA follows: TGCAGTGCTAGGACCGGGGAGAGGGGGTCCTACAATGAGCAGTTCTTC. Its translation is CSARTGERGSYNEQFF.

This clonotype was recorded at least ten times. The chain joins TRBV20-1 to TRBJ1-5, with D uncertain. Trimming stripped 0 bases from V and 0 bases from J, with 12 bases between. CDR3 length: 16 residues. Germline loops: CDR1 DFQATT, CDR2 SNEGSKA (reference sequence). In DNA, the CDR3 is TGCAGTGCTAGAGATCCCAGAGGGCTTAGCAATCAGCCCCAGCATTTT. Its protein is CSARDPRGLSNQPQHF.

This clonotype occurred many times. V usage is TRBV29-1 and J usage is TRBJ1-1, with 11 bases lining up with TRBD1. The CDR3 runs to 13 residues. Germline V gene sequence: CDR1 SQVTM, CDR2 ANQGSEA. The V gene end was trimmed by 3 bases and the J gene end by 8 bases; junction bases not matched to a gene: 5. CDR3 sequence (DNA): TGCAGCGTTGAGTACCGGGACAGGGGGGAAGCTTTCTTT. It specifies CSVEYRDRGEAFF.

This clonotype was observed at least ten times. The CDR3: CASSSRGRGGYTF. CDR3 in DNA: TGTGCCAGCAGCTCCAGAGGACGGGGCGGCTACACCTTC. The chain is built from TRBV7-2 and TRBJ1-2; tentative D call: TRBD1 (5 bases). The V and J ends lost 4 bases and 8 bases respectively, with 14 bases between them. There are 13 residues in the CDR3. Per germline, CDR1 SGHTA and CDR2 FQGNSA.

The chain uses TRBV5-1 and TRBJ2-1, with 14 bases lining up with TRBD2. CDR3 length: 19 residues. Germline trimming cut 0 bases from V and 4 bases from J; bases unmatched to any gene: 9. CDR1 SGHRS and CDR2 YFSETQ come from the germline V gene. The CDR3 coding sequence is TGCGCCAGCAGCTTGGCCCGACTAGCGGGGGGGCGGAGGTACAATGAGCAGTTCTTC. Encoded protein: CASSLARLAGGRRYNEQFF.

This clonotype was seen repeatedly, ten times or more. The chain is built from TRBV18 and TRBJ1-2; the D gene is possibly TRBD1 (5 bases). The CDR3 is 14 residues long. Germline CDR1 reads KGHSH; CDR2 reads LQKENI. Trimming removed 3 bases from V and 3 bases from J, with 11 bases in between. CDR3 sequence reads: CASSPPGQYYGYTF. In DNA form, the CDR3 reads TGTGCCAGCTCACCTCCAGGACAATACTATGGCTACACCTTC.

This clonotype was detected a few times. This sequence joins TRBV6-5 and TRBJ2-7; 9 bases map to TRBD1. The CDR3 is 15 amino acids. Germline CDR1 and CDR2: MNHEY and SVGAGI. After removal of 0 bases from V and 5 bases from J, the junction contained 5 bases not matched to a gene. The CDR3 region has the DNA TGTGCCAGCAGTTACTCGCGGACAGGGGACCACGAGCAGTACTTC. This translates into CASSYSRTGDHEQYF.

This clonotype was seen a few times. This CDR3 reads CASSLGYRRTEAFF. CDR3 nucleotides: TGTGCCAGCAGTTTAGGGTACAGGAGGACTGAAGCTTTCTTT. V and J are TRBV28 and TRBJ1-1; possibly TRBD1 for D (5 bases). The CDR3 has 14 residues. CDR1 and CDR2 from the germline V gene are MDHEN and SYDVKM. V gave up 2 bases and J gave up 5 bases, with 12 bases separating them.

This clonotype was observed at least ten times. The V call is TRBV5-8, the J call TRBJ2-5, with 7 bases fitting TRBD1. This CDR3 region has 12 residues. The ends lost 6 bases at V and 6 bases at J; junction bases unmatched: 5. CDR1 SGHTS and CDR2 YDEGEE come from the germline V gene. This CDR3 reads CASTKGAKTQYF. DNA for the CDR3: TGTGCCAGCACCAAGGGGGCAAAGACCCAGTACTTC.